Shown below are 5 T cell receptor beta chains from a single sample sequenced in a study of blood T cells in healthy people across ages. Then a second PCR, running about 6 to 12 cycles, was carried out with a sample-barcoded 5' primer and a J-beta primer mix. TCRdb re-derived calls from the 5' RACE reads in MiXCR, one entry per CDR3 protein. Among about 290,000 distinct CDR3 sequences listed, 27% were seen once. Material for sequencing was blood. These receptors originate from a woman in her sixties or seventies in good health.

A few counts support this clonotype. The rearrangement uses TRBV6-1 and TRBJ2-5; possibly TRBD2 for D (6 bases). The J call may be faulty, since TRBJ2-1 better matches the DNA end. This CDR3 has 13 residues. Germline V gene data show CDR1 as MNHNS and CDR2 as SASEGT. The CDR3 nucleotides are TGTGCCAGCAGTGAAGGTGGGAGGCCCCAGCAGTTCTTC. It specifies CASSEGGRPQQFF.

This clonotype was observed a few times. The V and J genes are TRBV5-1 and TRBJ2-2, with 8 bases identical to TRBD2. Losses at the gene ends were 4 bases for V and 5 bases for J; bases not matched to a gene: 7. This CDR3 spans 15 amino acids. Germline V gives CDR1 SGHRS, CDR2 YFSETQ. CDR3 coding DNA: TGCGCCAGCAGCCGAGCGGGAGCCGCGACCGGGGAGCTGTTTTTT. Protein product: CASSRAGAATGELFF.

In its sample, this clonotype was seen a few times. The chain has TRBV20-1 and TRBJ2-7, with D possibly being TRBD1 or TRBD2 (5 bases each). This CDR3 is built from 13 residues. CDR1 is DFQATT and CDR2 is SNEGSKA in the germline V gene (reference sequence). V dropped 1 base and J dropped 4 bases, with 11 bases sitting between them. CDR3 in DNA: TGCAGTGCTAGAGGGGGGTTCTCTTACGAGCAGTACTTC. Translated: CSARGGFSYEQYF.

This clonotype was seen a handful of times. This rearrangement joins TRBV24-1 to TRBJ2-5; 8 bases line up with TRBD2. The CDR3 loop spans 15 amino acids. J lost 4 bases, V lost 5 bases, and 8 bases had no gene match. Germline lookup yields CDR1 KGHDR and CDR2 SFDVKD. CDR3 DNA sequence: TGTGCCACCAGTGTCGCCATAGCGGGAACAGAGACCCAGTACTTC. Its protein is CATSVAIAGTETQYF.

This clonotype was detected a few times. V gene TRBV20-1 combines with J gene TRBJ2-5; 7 bases fit TRBD2. V lost 3 bases, J lost 0 bases, and 4 bases stayed unmatched. CDR3 length: 14 amino acids. Germline assignment: CDR1 DFQATT and CDR2 SNEGSKA (reference sequence). The CDR3 DNA is TGCAGTGCTAGTACTAGCGCGTACCAAGAGACCCAGTACTTC. It is translated as CSASTSAYQETQYF.